A single sample gave rise to the 8 T cell receptor beta chains below, sequenced in a study of T-cell reconstitution after alpha-beta-depleted transplantation in children. Unique molecular identifiers were used in preparing the TCRbeta library. TCRdb reprocessed the PCR reads with MiXCR, giving one entry per CDR3 protein. This table has roughly 490,000 distinct CDR3 sequences, approximately 10% appearing once. The starting material was PBMCs, mostly from graft donor cells, obtained 180 days after TCRalphabeta/CD19-depleted stem cell transplant. These receptors all stem from a female patient aged 2-10 years who had a stem cell transplant for aplastic anemia, so the T cells may come from the graft donor.

This clonotype turned up a few times. V and J are TRBV4-3 and TRBJ2-1; D not resolved. The CDR3 covers 14 residues. Per the germline V gene, CDR1 is LGHNA and CDR2 is YSLEER. V lost 0 bases, J lost 12 bases, and 15 bases lay in between. The CDR3 region is CASSQEGYPYRQFF. CDR3 sequence (DNA): TGCGCCAGCAGCCAAGAGGGCTATCCCTATCGGCAGTTCTTC.

Only a few counts were recorded for this clonotype. This chain links TRBV20-1 with TRBJ2-3; D may match TRBD1 or TRBD2 (5 bases each). V was trimmed by 6 bases and J by 12 bases, leaving 22 bases between them. This CDR3 region has 13 residues. The germline gives CDR1 DFQATT, CDR2 SNEGSKA (reference sequence). The CDR3 loop is CSAVGVLDPEQYF. Here the CDR3 DNA reads TGCAGTGCCGTGGGGGTGTTAGACCCAGAACAGTATTTT.

The rearrangement joins TRBV5-5 to TRBJ2-7; D may correspond to TRBD1 or TRBD2 (5 bases each). The germline gives CDR1 SGHKS, CDR2 YYEKEE (reference sequence). Trimming left V 7 bases short and J 2 bases short, with 19 bases between. This CDR3 region has 15 residues. The CDR3 DNA reads TGTGCCAGCGCCCGGTGGTGGGGGTTCACCTACGAGCAGTACGTC. Translated: CASARWWGFTYEQYV.

In this sample, this clonotype turned up many times. The V and J genes are TRBV29-1 and TRBJ1-1; 9 bases are a match to TRBD1. Germline V gives CDR1 SQVTM, CDR2 ANQGSEA. This CDR3 is 14 amino acids long. The V and J ends lost 2 bases and 5 bases, in that order; junction bases with no gene match: 6. This CDR3 is CSVEKGQGRTEAFF. The CDR3 coding sequence is TGCAGCGTTGAAAAGGGACAGGGTCGGACTGAAGCTTTCTTT.

The chain recombines TRBV12-5 with TRBJ1-3; no clear D. The germline V gene has CDR1 LGHNT and CDR2 FRNRAP. V gave up 0 bases and J gave up 0 bases, with 6 bases separating them. CDR3 length: 15 residues. The CDR3 is CASGLVKYSGNTIYF. The CDR3 DNA reads as TGTGCTAGTGGTTTGGTTAAATACTCTGGAAACACCATATATTTT. Combining the CDR3 with reference TRBV12-5 and TRBJ1-3 gives the whole variable domain DARVTQTPRHKVTEMGQEVTMRCQPILGHNTVFWYRQTMMQGLELLAYFRNRAPLDDSGMPKDRFSAEMPDATLATLKIQPSEPRDSAVYFCASGLVKYSGNTIYFGEGSWLTVV.

The chain uses TRBV28 and TRBJ2-7, with D possibly being TRBD1 (6 bases). The CDR3 is 15 residues long. CDR1 is MDHEN and CDR2 is SYDVKM in the germline V gene. V was shortened by 1 base and J by 1 base, with 11 bases between the two germline ends. CDR3 amino acids: CASSLFRDTSYEQYF. CDR3 in DNA: TGTGCCAGCAGTTTATTCCGGGACACTTCCTACGAGCAGTACTTC.

V usage is TRBV11-2 and J usage is TRBJ2-7; D unresolved. CDR3 length: 14 amino acids. The germline V gene encodes CDR1 SGHAT and CDR2 FQNNGV. CDR3 amino acids: CATSLGFSTYEQYV. In DNA, the CDR3 is TGTGCCACCAGCTTAGGTTTTTCGACCTACGAGCAGTACGTC.

This clonotype was counted a single time. The chain couples TRBV18 to TRBJ1-4; D is ambiguous. CDR3 size: 13 residues. Germline V lookup: CDR1 KGHSH, CDR2 LQKENI. The germline V and J ends were trimmed by 5 bases and 4 bases, with 8 bases remaining between them. The DNA of the CDR3 is TGTGCCAGCTCATCGGGAGTTAATGAAAAACTGTTTTTT. Its protein is CASSSGVNEKLFF. Combining the CDR3 with reference TRBV18 and TRBJ1-4 gives the whole variable domain NAGVMQNPRHLVRRRGQEARLRCSPMKGHSHVYWYRQLPEEGLKFMVYLQKENIIDESGMPKERFSAEFPKEGPSILRIQQVVRGDSAAYFCASSSGVNEKLFFGSGTQLSVL.